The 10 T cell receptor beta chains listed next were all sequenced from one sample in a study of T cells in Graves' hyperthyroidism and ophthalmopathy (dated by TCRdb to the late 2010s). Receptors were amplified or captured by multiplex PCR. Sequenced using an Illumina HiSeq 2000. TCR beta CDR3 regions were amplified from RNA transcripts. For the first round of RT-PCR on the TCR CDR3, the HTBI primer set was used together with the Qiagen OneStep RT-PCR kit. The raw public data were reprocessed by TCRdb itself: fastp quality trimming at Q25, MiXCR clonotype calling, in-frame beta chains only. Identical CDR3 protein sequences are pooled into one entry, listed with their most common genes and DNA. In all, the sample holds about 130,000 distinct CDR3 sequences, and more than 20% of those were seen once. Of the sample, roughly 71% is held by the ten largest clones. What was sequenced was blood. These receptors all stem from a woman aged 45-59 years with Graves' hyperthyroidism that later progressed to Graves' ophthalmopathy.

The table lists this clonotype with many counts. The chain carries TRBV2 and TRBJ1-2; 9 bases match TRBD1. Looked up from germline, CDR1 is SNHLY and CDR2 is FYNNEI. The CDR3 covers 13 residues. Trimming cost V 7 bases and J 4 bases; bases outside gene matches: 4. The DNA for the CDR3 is TGTGCCAGCACGCCGGGACAGGGCTATGGCTACACCTTC. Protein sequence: CASTPGQGYGYTF.

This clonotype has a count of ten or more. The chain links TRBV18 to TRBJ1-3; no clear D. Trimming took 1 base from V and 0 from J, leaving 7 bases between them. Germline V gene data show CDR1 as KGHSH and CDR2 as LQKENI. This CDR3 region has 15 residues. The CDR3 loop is CASSPQGSSGNTIYF. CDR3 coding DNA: TGTGCCAGCTCACCACAGGGTTCCTCTGGAAACACCATATATTTT.

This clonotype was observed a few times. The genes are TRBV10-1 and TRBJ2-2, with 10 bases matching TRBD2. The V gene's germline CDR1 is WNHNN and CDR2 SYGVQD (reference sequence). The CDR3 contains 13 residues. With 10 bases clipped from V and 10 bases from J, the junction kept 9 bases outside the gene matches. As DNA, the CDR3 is TGCGCCACTTCGCCTAGCGGGAGAGTGGAGCTGTTTTTT. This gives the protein CATSPSGRVELFF.

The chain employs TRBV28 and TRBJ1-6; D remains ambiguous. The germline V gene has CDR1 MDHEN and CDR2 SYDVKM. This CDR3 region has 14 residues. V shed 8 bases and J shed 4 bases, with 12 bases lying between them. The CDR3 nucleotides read TGTGCCAGCGCCGCCAGGCCGTATAATTCACCCCTCCACTTT. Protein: CASAARPYNSPLHF. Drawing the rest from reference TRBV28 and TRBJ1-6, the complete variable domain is DVKVTQSSRYLVKRTGEKVFLECVQDMDHENMFWYRQDPGLGLRLIYFSYDVKMKEKGDIPEGYSVSREKKERFSLILESASTNQTSMYLCASAARPYNSPLHFGNGTRLTVT.

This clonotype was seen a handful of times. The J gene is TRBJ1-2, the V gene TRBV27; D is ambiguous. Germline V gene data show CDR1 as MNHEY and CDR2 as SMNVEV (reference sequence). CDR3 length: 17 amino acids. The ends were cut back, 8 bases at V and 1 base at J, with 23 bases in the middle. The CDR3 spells CASGLGSGKSFNYGYTF. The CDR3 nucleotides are TGTGCCAGCGGCTTAGGTTCGGGGAAATCGTTTAACTATGGCTACACCTTC.

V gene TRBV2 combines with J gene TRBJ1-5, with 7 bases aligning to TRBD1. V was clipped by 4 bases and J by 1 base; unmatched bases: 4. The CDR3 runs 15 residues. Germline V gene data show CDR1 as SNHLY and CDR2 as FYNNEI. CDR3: CASSVSTGSNQPQHF. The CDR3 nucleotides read TGTGCCAGCAGTGTCTCGACAGGGAGCAATCAGCCCCAGCATTTT.

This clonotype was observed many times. The CDR3 reads CAKGQGVDSPLHF. CDR3 coding DNA: TGTGCAAAGGGGCAGGGGGTCGATTCACCCCTCCACTTT. This chain joins TRBV2 and TRBJ1-6; TRBD1 agrees at 7 bases. Germline V gene data show CDR1 as SNHLY and CDR2 as FYNNEI. The CDR3 covers 13 residues.

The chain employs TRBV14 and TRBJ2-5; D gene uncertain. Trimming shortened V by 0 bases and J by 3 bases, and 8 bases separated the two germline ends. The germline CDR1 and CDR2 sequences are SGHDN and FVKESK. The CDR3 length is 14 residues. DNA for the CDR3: TGTGCCAGCAGCCAAGAACTACCCGAAGAGACCCAGTACTTC. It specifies CASSQELPEETQYF.

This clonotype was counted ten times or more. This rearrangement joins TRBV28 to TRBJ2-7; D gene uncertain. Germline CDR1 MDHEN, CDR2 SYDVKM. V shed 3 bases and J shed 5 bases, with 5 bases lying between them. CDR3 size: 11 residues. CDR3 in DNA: TGTGCCAGCAGTTTTACCCACGAGCAGTACTTC. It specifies CASSFTHEQYF.

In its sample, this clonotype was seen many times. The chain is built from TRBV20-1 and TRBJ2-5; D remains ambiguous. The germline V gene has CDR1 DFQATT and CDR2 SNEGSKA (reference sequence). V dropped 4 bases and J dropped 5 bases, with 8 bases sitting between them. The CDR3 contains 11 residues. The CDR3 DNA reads TGCAGTGCTATTGTGTCGGAGACCCAGTACTTC. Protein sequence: CSAIVSETQYF.